This T cell receptor (beta chain) was profiled in a study of memory CD8 T cells in hepatitis C reinfection. General observations from the study: Four or five donors were too few for definitive public clonotype conclusions.

Profiled with immunoSEQ multiplex PCR; TCRdb holds only in-frame clones, not every one. The sample records about 50,000 clones, about 90% being singletons. Worth noting for this clone: The antigen is unknown. The same CDR3 can be traced to other DNA sequences in this sample.

Looked up from germline, CDR1 is SGHVS and CDR2 is FQNEAQ. The V gene lost 5 bases and the J gene lost 1 base, with 17 bases spanning the gap. The CDR3 has 16 amino acids. Time point specified: pre-reinfection, 55 to 20 weeks before reinfection detection. TCR sequencing was done directly ex vivo on sorted cells, without expansion in vitro. The chain joins TRBV7-8 to TRBJ2-5; maybe TRBD1 (5 bases). The clonotype was recovered from a man in his late teens or twenties with hepatitis C virus infection. The sample comprised naive CD8+ T cells sorted from blood. The CDR3 sequence: CASSPVPQGIQETQYF. CDR3 DNA sequence: TGTGCCAGCAGCCCCGTCCCCCAGGGAATCCAAGAGACCCAGTACTTC.